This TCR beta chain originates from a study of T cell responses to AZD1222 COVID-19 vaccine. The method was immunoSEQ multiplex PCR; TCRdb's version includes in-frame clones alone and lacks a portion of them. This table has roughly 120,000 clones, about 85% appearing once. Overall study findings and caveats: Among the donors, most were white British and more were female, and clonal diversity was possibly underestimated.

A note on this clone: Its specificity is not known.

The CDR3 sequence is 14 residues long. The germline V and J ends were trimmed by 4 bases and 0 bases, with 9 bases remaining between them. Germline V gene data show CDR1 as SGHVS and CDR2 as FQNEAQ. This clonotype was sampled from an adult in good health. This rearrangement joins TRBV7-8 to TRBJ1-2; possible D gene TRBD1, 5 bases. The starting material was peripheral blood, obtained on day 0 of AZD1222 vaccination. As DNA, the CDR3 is TGTGCCAGCAGCTCTGCGGGGGCTAACTATGGCTACACCTTC. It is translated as CASSSAGANYGYTF.